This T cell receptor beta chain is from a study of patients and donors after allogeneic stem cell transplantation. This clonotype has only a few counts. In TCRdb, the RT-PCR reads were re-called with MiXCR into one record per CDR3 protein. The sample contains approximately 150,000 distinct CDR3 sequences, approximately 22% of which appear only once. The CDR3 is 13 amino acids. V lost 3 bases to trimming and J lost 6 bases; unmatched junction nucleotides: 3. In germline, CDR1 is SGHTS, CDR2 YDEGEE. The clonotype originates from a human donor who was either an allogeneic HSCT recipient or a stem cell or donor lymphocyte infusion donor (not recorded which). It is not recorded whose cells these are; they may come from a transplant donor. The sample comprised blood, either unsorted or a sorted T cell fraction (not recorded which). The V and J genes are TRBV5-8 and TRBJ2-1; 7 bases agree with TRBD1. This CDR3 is CASSWGQINEQFF. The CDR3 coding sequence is TGTGCCAGCAGCTGGGGACAGATCAATGAGCAGTTCTTC.